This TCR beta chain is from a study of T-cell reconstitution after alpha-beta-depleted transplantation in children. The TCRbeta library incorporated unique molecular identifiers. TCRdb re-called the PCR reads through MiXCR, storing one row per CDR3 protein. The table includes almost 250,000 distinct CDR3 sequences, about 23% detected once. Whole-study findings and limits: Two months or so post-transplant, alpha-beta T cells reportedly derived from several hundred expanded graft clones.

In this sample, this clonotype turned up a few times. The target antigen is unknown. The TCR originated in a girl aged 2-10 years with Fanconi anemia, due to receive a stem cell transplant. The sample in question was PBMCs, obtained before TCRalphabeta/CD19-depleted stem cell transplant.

In nucleotides, the CDR3 is TGCAGCGTTGGGGTAGGCGCCCCCCTGTACGAGCAGTACTTC. This codes for CSVGVGAPLYEQYF. This chain links TRBV29-1 with TRBJ2-7; D call uncertain. This CDR3 comprises 14 residues. CDR1 and CDR2 (germline): SQVTM, ANQGSEA. V dropped 4 bases and J dropped 4 bases, with 17 bases sitting between them.